These 21 T cell receptor beta chains were sequenced from one sample in a study of vaccination and CD4 T cells after COVID-19. Sequence data for DNA of cultured CD4+ T cells were generated by the Oncomine TCR Beta short-read assay. One entry per CDR3 protein results from TCRdb running MiXCR on the PCR reads. The sample includes over 10,000 distinct CDR3 sequences, approximately 45% of them seen just once. Their cognate antigens are unknown. Treatment of the sample: approximately nine-day PBMC culture with coronavirus spike peptide pools or control peptides (ViraFEST assay). The sequenced sample was CD4+ T cells from blood, cultured in vitro, obtained after SARS-CoV-2 vaccination. The origin of the receptors is a human donor who had recovered from COVID-19.

About this clonotype itself: It is unclear where the CDR3 begins or ends on the DNA, so no DNA is shown, and the CDR3 is as TCRdb lists it. The genes are TRBV27 and TRBJ2-5; the D call TRBD2 from the table was never checked on the DNA. The CDR3 is 16 amino acids long, termini counted. From germline, CDR1 is MNHEY and CDR2 SMNVEV (reference sequence). CDR3 region: CASSPWGSGSQETRYF.

The table lists this clonotype with a count of one. The J gene is TRBJ1-4, the V gene TRBV15; 8 bases are a match to TRBD1. Trimming removed 4 bases from V and 4 bases from J; junction bases left unmatched: 11. The germline gives CDR1 LNHNV, CDR2 YYDKDF (reference sequence). The CDR3 consists of 17 residues. The CDR3 DNA sequence: TGTGCCACCAGCACCGCGGAAGGGACAGGAAATAATGAAAAACTGTTTTTT. The encoded protein is CATSTAEGTGNNEKLFF.

The genes are TRBV6-1 and TRBJ1-4; 9 bases are shared with TRBD1. Per the germline V gene, CDR1 is MNHNS and CDR2 is SASEGT. The CDR3 has 15 residues. V was pared by 5 bases and J by 6 bases, with 7 bases of the junction left unmatched. The CDR3 DNA follows: TGTGCCAGCAGTAAACCGGGACAGGGACATGAAAAACTGTTTTTT. Translating it yields CASSKPGQGHEKLFF.

This chain uses TRBV21-1 with TRBJ1-6. TRBV21-1 counts as a pseudogene. CDR3 length: 15 residues. DNA of the CDR3: TGTGCCAGCAGCAAACTCTCTCACCATAATTCACCCCTCCACTTT. Protein: CASSKLSHHNSPLHF.

This sequence joins TRBV19 and TRBJ1-5; a possible D gene is TRBD1 (6 bases). Germline CDR1 LNHDA, CDR2 SQIVND (reference sequence). Trimming left V 4 bases short and J 2 bases short, with 9 bases between. CDR3 length: 14 amino acids. The CDR3 is CASSKNRGNQPQHF. The CDR3 DNA sequence: TGTGCCAGTAGTAAAAACAGGGGCAATCAGCCCCAGCATTTT.

This clonotype was observed a handful of times. The chain employs TRBV6-5 and TRBJ1-5; a weak D match, TRBD1 (5 bases). Germline values: CDR1 MNHEY, CDR2 SVGAGI. V lost 2 bases to trimming and J lost 9 bases, with 14 bases between them. The CDR3 runs to 14 residues. In DNA, the CDR3 is TGTGCCAGCAGTTACGTGGCGGGGGGAGGGCCCCAGCATTTT. The encoded protein is CASSYVAGGGPQHF.

This clonotype was counted between two and nine times. This chain links TRBV28 with TRBJ2-7; no definite D call. V lost 1 base and J lost 4, with 5 bases in between. In germline, CDR1 is MDHEN, CDR2 SYDVKM. The CDR3 loop spans 12 amino acids. CDR3 in amino acids: CASSLSNYEQYF. Here the CDR3 DNA reads TGTGCCAGCAGTTTATCCAATTACGAGCAGTACTTC.

This clonotype was picked up a small number of times. The genes are TRBV19 and TRBJ1-5; possibly TRBD1 for D (5 bases). The CDR3 runs to 19 residues. Trimming pared 3 bases from V and 0 bases from J, leaving 21 bases between. CDR1 is LNHDA, CDR2 SQIVND, per germline (reference sequence). The CDR3 loop reads CASSMMMAGDFYSNQPQHF. CDR3 bases: TGTGCCAGTAGTATGATGATGGCTGGGGACTTTTATAGCAATCAGCCCCAGCATTTT. Together with reference TRBV19 and TRBJ1-5, the CDR3 gives the full variable domain: DGGITQSPKYLFRKEGQNVTLSCEQNLNHDAMYWYRQDPGQGLRLIYYSQIVNDFQKGDIAEGYSVSREKKESFPLTVTSAQKNPTAFYLCASSMMMAGDFYSNQPQHFGDGTRLSIL.

Regarding this clonotype: Relative to the germline gene, one junction end is altered; a read error may explain this. The V gene is TRBV18, the J gene TRBJ1-4; 10 bases match TRBD1. This CDR3 spans 13 amino acids. Looked up from germline, CDR1 is KGHSH and CDR2 is LQKENI. CDR3 sequence: CASTPGQGEKLFF. The DNA for the CDR3 is TGTGCCAGCACACCGGGACAGGGGGAAAAACTGTTTTTT.

This clonotype was counted between two and nine times. The gene calls are TRBV28 and TRBJ1-3, with D tentatively TRBD1 (5 bases). The germline gives CDR1 MDHEN, CDR2 SYDVKM. The V end lost 3 bases, the J end lost 2 bases, and 5 bases lay between the germline ends. CDR3 size: 13 residues. CDR3 coding DNA: TGTGCCAGCAGTTTCAGGGCTGGAAACACCATATATTTT. It specifies CASSFRAGNTIYF.

The rearrangement uses TRBV9 and TRBJ2-6; D possibly uses TRBD1 or TRBD2 (5 bases each). V was trimmed by 3 bases and J by 0 bases, leaving 13 bases between them. Germline V gives CDR1 SGDLS, CDR2 YYNGEE. The CDR3 loop spans 17 amino acids. CDR3 region: CASSEPGPSSGANVLTF. The CDR3 DNA follows: TGTGCCAGCAGCGAACCGGGACCAAGCTCTGGGGCCAACGTCCTGACTTTC.

The rearrangement uses TRBV11-1 and TRBJ1-2; D is ambiguous. CDR3 length: 15 residues. Germline V CDR1 and CDR2: SGHAT, FQDESV (reference sequence). Between the trimmed V and J ends, which lost 3 bases and 5 bases, there was a span of 16 bases. The CDR3 DNA sequence: TGTGCCAGCAGCTTCGGTGAGGGCCCTACTTATGGCTACACCTTC. This gives the protein CASSFGEGPTYGYTF. Full variable domain (outside the CDR3, taken from reference TRBV11-1 and TRBJ1-2): EAEVAQSPRYKITEKSQAVAFWCDPISGHATLYWYRQILGQGPELLVQFQDESVVDDSQLPKDRFSAERLKGVDSTLKIQPAELGDSAMYLCASSFGEGPTYGYTFGSGTRLTVV.

CDR3: CASSLGAGRETQYF. The CDR3 coding sequence is TGTGCCAGCAGCTTAGGTGCAGGGAGGGAGACCCAGTACTTC. The J gene is TRBJ2-5, the V gene TRBV7-8, with D perhaps matching TRBD2 (6 bases). The V end was cut by 1 base, the J end by 5 bases, with 11 bases between. Germline CDR1 reads SGHVS; CDR2 reads FQNEAQ. This CDR3 has 14 residues.

The rearrangement links TRBV15 to TRBJ1-1; D is unresolved. Trimming stripped 0 bases from V and 6 bases from J, with 5 bases between. Germline loops: CDR1 LNHNV, CDR2 YYDKDF (reference sequence). The CDR3 spans 12 residues. The CDR3 DNA sequence: TGTGCCACCAGCAGAGATTGGTCTGAAGCTTTCTTT. Protein: CATSRDWSEAFF.

The V and J genes are TRBV28 and TRBJ2-7; perhaps TRBD1 as D (5 bases). V was trimmed by 6 bases and J by 4 bases, leaving 13 bases between them. Germline CDR1 reads MDHEN; CDR2 reads SYDVKM. CDR3 length: 13 residues. CDR3 sequence reads: CASRQVPSYEQYF. CDR3 DNA sequence: TGTGCCAGCAGACAGGTCCCTTCGTACGAGCAGTACTTC.

This chain connects TRBV19 to TRBJ2-1; 10 nucleotides match TRBD2. The CDR3 loop spans 14 amino acids. Germline-derived CDR1 and CDR2 are LNHDA and SQIVND (reference sequence). V shed 5 bases, J shed 9 bases, and the junction held 7 bases outside the gene matches. CDR3 coding DNA: TGTGCCAGTAGTGAACTAGCGGGATCGAGTGAGCAGTTCTTC. This encodes CASSELAGSSEQFF.

The table lists this clonotype with a few counts. V and J are TRBV7-3 and TRBJ2-1; TRBD2 matches at 10 bases. Germline V gives CDR1 SGHTA, CDR2 FQGTGA. With 4 bases clipped from V and 5 bases from J, the junction kept 5 bases outside the gene matches. This CDR3 is 15 amino acids long. CDR3 sequence (DNA): TGTGCCAGCAGCTCACTAGCGGGATTCCACAATGAGCAGTTCTTC. Its translation: CASSSLAGFHNEQFF.

The chain has TRBV20-1 and TRBJ1-1; 9 bases map to TRBD1. The CDR3 sequence is 14 residues long. Germline V lookup: CDR1 DFQATT, CDR2 SNEGSKA (reference sequence). After removal of 3 bases from V and 6 bases from J, the junction contained 8 bases not matched to a gene. Here the CDR3 DNA reads TGCAGTGCTAGCTTGACAGGGGGTGCGTCTGAAGCTTTCTTT. Its translation is CSASLTGGASEAFF.

The chain links TRBV7-7 to TRBJ2-5, with 15 bases that match TRBD2. This CDR3 comprises 17 residues. V shed 5 bases, J shed 2 bases, and the junction held 6 bases outside the gene matches. The germline gives CDR1 SSHAT, CDR2 FNYEAQ (reference sequence). In DNA, the CDR3 is TGTGCCAGCAGCCCCGGGACTAGCGGGAGGATGCAAGAGACCCAGTACTTC. This encodes CASSPGTSGRMQETQYF.

This chain links TRBV4-1 with TRBJ1-2; D not certain. From germline, CDR1 is MGHRA and CDR2 YSYEKL. The ends were cut back, 0 bases at V and 8 bases at J, with 10 bases in the middle. The CDR3 extends over 13 amino acids. The CDR3, as DNA: TGCGCCAGCAGCCAAGAGTCGTCAGTCGGCTACACCTTC. It translates to CASSQESSVGYTF.

This chain joins TRBV2 and TRBJ2-3; TRBD1 matches at 7 bases. This CDR3 is 15 amino acids long. In germline, CDR1 is SNHLY, CDR2 FYNNEI. J was trimmed by 7 bases and V by 5 bases; bases with no gene match: 12. Here the CDR3 reads CASSKGQMSVNTQYF. CDR3 DNA sequence: TGTGCCAGCAGTAAGGGACAGATGTCCGTTAATACGCAGTATTTT. Supplemented by reference TRBV2 and TRBJ2-3, the full variable domain reads EPEVTQTPSHQVTQMGQEVILRCVPISNHLYFYWYRQILGQKVEFLVSFYNNEISEKSEIFDDQFSVERPDGSNFTLKIRSTKLEDSAMYFCASSKGQMSVNTQYFGPGTRLTVL.